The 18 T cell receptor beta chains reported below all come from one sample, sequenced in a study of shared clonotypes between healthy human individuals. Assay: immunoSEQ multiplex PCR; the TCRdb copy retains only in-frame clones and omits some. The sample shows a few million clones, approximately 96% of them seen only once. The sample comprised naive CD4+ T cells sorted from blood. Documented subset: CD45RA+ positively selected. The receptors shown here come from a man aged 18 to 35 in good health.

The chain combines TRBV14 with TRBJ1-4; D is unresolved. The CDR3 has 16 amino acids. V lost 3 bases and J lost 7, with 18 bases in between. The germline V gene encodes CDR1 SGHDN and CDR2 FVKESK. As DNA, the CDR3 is TGTGCCAGCAGCCATTTTGGGTCTTATCCCGGTGAAAAACTGTTTTTT. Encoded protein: CASSHFGSYPGEKLFF.

In nucleotides, the CDR3 is TGCAGCGTTGGGACGGTGCCGAACACTGAAGCTTTCTTT. Translation: CSVGTVPNTEAFF. V gene TRBV29-1 combines with J gene TRBJ1-1; D is unresolved. Looked up from germline, CDR1 is SQVTM and CDR2 is ANQGSEA. V was clipped by 4 bases and J by 1 base, with 10 bases between them. The CDR3 length is 13 residues.

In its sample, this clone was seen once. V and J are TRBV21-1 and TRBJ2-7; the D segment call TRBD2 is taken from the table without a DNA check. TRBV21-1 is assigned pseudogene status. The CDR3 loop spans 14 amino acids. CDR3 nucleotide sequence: TGTGCCAGCAGCAAACAGGCGGGAACTGACGAGCAGTACTTC. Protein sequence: CASSKQAGTDEQYF.

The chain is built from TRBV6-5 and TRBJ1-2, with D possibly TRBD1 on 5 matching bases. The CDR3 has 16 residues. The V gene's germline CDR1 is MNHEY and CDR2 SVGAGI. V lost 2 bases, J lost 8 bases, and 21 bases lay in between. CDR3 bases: TGTGCCAGCAGTTACACCCACCGGGCAGGGACCCTAGGCTACACCTTC. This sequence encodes CASSYTHRAGTLGYTF.

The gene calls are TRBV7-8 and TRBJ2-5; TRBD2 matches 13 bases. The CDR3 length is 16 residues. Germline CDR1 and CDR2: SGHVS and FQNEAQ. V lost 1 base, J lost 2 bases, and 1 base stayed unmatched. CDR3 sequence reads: CASSLGGLAGQETQYF. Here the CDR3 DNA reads TGTGCCAGCAGCTTAGGGGGACTAGCGGGGCAAGAGACCCAGTACTTC.

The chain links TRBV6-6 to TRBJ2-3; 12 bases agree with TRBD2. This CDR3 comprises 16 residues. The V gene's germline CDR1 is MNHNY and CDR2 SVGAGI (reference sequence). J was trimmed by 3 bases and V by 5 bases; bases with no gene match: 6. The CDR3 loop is CASSPELAGGTDTQYF. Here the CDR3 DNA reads TGTGCCAGCAGTCCAGAACTAGCGGGAGGAACAGATACGCAGTATTTT.

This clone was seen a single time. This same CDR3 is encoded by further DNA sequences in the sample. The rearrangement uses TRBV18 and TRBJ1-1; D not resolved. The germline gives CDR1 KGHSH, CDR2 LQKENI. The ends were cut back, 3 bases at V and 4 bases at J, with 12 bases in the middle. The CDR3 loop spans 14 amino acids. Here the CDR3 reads CASSPPGLGTEAFF. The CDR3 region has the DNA TGTGCCAGCTCACCGCCGGGTTTGGGCACTGAAGCTTTCTTT.

The chain's CDR3 is CASRSRSSVGTF. CDR3 DNA: TGTGCCAGCAGATCGCGCTCTAGTGTGGGCACCTTC. The genes are TRBV28 and TRBJ1-2; no definite D call. Trimming left V 6 bases short and J 13 bases short, with 18 bases between. The CDR3 has 12 residues. Germline V gives CDR1 MDHEN, CDR2 SYDVKM.

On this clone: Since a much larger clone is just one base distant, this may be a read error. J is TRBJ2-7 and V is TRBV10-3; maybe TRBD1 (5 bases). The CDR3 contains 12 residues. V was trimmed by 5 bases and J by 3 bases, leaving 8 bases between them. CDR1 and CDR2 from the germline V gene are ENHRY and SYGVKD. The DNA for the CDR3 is TGTGCCATCAGTCCCCAGGGCTACGAGCAGTACTTC. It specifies CAISPQGYEQYF.

This CDR3 reads CASSQDDRALNTEAFF. CDR3 in DNA: TGCGCCAGCAGCCAAGATGACAGGGCCCTGAACACTGAAGCTTTCTTT. The chain carries TRBV4-1 and TRBJ1-1, with 7 bases that match TRBD1. V lost 0 bases to trimming and J lost 0 bases; unmatched junction nucleotides: 4. Looked up from germline, CDR1 is MGHRA and CDR2 is YSYEKL. This CDR3 is built from 16 residues.

CDR3 region: CASREGGTPEQYF. The CDR3 DNA reads TGTGCCAGCAGAGAGGGGGGGACGCCCGAGCAGTACTTC. This chain connects TRBV6-5 to TRBJ2-7; TRBD2 is a possible D gene (7 bases). In germline, CDR1 is MNHEY, CDR2 SVGAGI. The CDR3 consists of 13 residues. V lost 6 bases, J lost 6 bases, and 15 bases lay in between.

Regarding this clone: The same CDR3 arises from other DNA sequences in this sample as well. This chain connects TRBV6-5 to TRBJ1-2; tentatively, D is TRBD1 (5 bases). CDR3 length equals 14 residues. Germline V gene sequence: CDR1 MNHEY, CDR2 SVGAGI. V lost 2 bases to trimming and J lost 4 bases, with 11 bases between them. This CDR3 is CASSYGQGLYGYTF. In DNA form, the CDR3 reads TGTGCCAGCAGTTACGGGCAGGGACTCTATGGCTACACCTTC.

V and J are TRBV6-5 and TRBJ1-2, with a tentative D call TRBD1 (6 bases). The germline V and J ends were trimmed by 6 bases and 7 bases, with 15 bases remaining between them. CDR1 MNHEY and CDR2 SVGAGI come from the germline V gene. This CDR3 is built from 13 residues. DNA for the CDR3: TGTGCCAGCAGCCCACTTACGGGGGCTGGCTACACCTTC. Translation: CASSPLTGAGYTF.

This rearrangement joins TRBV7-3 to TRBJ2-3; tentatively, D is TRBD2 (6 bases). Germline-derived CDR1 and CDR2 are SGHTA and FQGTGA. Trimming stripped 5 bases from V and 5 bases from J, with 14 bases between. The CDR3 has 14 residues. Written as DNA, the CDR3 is TGTGCCAGCAGCCTCATTGGGACTGTAGATACGCAGTATTTT. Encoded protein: CASSLIGTVDTQYF.

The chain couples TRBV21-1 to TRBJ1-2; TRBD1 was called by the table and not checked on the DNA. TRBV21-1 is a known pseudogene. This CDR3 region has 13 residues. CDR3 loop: CASSRDREYRYTF. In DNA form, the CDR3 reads TGTGCCAGCAGCCGTGACAGGGAGTACCGCTACACCTTC.

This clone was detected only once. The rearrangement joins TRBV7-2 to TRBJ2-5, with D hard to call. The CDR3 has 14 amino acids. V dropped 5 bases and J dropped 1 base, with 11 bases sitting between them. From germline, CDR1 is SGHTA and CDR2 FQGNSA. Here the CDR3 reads CASSARMGQETQYF. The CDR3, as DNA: TGTGCCAGCAGCGCCCGGATGGGCCAAGAGACCCAGTACTTC.

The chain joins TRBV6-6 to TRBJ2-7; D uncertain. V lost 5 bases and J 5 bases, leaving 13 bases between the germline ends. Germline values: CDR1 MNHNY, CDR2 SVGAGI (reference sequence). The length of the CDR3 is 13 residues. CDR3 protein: CASSRDPGDEQYF. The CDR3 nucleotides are TGTGCCAGCAGTAGGGATCCCGGTGACGAGCAGTACTTC.

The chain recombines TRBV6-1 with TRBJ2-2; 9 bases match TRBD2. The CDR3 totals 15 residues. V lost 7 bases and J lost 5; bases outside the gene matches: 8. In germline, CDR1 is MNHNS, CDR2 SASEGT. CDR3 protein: CASTWASGITGELFF. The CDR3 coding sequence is TGTGCCAGCACCTGGGCTAGCGGGATAACCGGGGAGCTGTTTTTT.